These T cell receptor beta chains were read from a single sample in a study of post-analysis software for immune sequencing data. TCRdb passed the PCR reads through MiXCR, listing each CDR3 protein once. Of around 440,000 distinct CDR3 sequences listed, over 35% are singletons. The specimen was blood. Source of these receptors: a girl aged 5 to 17 with multiple sclerosis. Both conserved end residues are part of each CDR3. A D gene is named only where the DNA matches it firmly. Clone size is shown for a subset of rows, as once, few, many or a class of expanded clone.

CDR3 protein,CDR3 DNA,J gene,clone size,V gene,D gene
CASSYGFAGGGLTDTQYF,TGTGCCAGCAGTTACGGTTTTGCGGGGGGTGGCCTCACAGATACGCAGTATTTT,TRBJ2-3,once,TRBV6-5,TRBD2
CASSYGRGVDYEQYF,TGTGCCAGCAGTTACGGGAGGGGAGTCGACTACGAGCAGTACTTC,TRBJ2-7,.,TRBV6-6,TRBD2
CASSSGDNYEQYF,TGTGCCAGCAGTTCTGGGGACAACTACGAGCAGTACTTC,TRBJ2-7,.,TRBV28,.
CASSYNIGTGDEQYF,TGTGCCAGCAGTTACAATATAGGGACAGGGGACGAGCAGTACTTC,TRBJ2-7,.,TRBV6-5,TRBD1
CASSRRQGYEQYF,TGTGCCAGCAGTCGAAGACAGGGCTACGAGCAGTACTTC,TRBJ2-7,many,TRBV7-2,TRBD1
CVTTRWEGRRDEQFF,TGTGTTACCACCAGGTGGGAGGGCCGCCGAGATGAGCAGTTCTTC,TRBJ2-1,.,TRBV15,TRBD2
CASSFNGGSNEKLFF,TGCGCCAGCAGCTTTAATGGGGGTTCAAATGAAAAACTGTTTTTT,TRBJ1-4,few,TRBV5-1,.
CASSFAETGGETQYF,TGTGCCAGCAGTTTCGCGGAGACAGGGGGAGAGACCCAGTACTTC,TRBJ2-5,.,TRBV28,TRBD1
CTSRTSGELAKNIQYF,TGTACCAGCAGGACAAGCGGGGAACTAGCCAAAAACATTCAGTACTTC,TRBJ2-4,.,TRBV28,TRBD2
CASSPSGQRETQYF,TGCGCCAGCAGCCCTAGCGGACAGCGAGAGACCCAGTACTTC,TRBJ2-5,.,TRBV4-1,.
CAISKSPCYEQYF,TGTGCCATCAGCAAGTCGCCTTGCTACGAGCAGTACTTC,TRBJ2-7,.,TRBV10-3,.
CSARDRGSSYNSPLHF,TGCAGTGCTAGAGATAGGGGTAGCTCCTATAATTCACCCCTCCACTTT,TRBJ1-6,few,TRBV20-1,.
CASSLDQGPGEQFF,TGCGCCAGCAGCTTGGATCAGGGTCCCGGTGAGCAGTTCTTC,TRBJ2-1,.,TRBV5-1,.
CASSLEGESGYTF,TGCGCCAGCAGCTTGGAGGGGGAGAGCGGCTACACCTTC,TRBJ1-2,.,TRBV5-1,.
CATSRDRDGRGEFF,TGTGCCACCAGCAGAGATCGGGACGGGAGGGGAGAGTTCTTC,TRBJ2-1,few,TRBV15,TRBD2